This T cell receptor (beta chain) was sequenced for a study of blood T cell repertoires in COVID-19 (dated by TCRdb to 2018 to 2021). Describing the broader study: Collaborator samples came from the United States, Italy and Spain and covered acute and convalescent phases of COVID-19. The material from the prospective study consisted of cDNA or gDNA derived from T cells, B-cell-depleted T cells, or PBMCs. Subjects who had been exposed to COVID-19, were actively infected with it, or had recovered from it provided the deeply sampled blood TCRbeta repertoires that made up the dataset. The repertoires were released in a freely available public database meant as a resource for research on the immune response to SARS-CoV-2. Samples came from the ongoing ImmuneRACE study (first 160 participants) plus 1,254 subjects from 6 global collaborators. A de-identified subject ID, COVID-19 status, age in years and sex were almost always included in the sample metadata. HLA class I and class II types, where available, came from metadata supplied by the sample provider rather than from assay-based typing.

TCRbeta CDR3 regions were amplified from genomic DNA using the immunoSEQ Assay, a bias-controlled multiplex PCR. The original methods were these. The number of nucleated cells in each sample was estimated from the amplification of reference gene primers within the assay. Sequence reads were collapsed and filtered to measure the absolute abundance of every unique TCRbeta CDR3 rearrangement. Productive Simpson clonality was computed per sample as the square root of Simpson's diversity index over productive rearrangements. Entries here come from immuneACCESS through TCRdb and include only in-frame sequences with V and J called. Some clones fail to appear in such tables; in the studies checked, an unresolved V gene covers under half of the shortfall, and the cause of the remainder is unknown. That table gives V, J and clone size, and the DNA gave D and trimming. The sample yields fewer than 85,000 clones; around 77% were counted once. The ten largest clonotypes hold approximately 2.5% of the sample.

In Seattle, one collaborating source enrolled patients while the infection was active and tracked those patients longitudinally over the course of disease. Whole blood was collected in K2EDTA tubes by collaborating institutions according to the institutions' own protocols. For TCRbeta analysis, collaborator samples were shipped as frozen whole blood, as isolated PBMCs, or as DNA extracted from either sample type. There are 16 amino acids in the CDR3, from cysteine to phenylalanine inclusive. Kept here is only the CDR3 DNA, which spans 48 bases and is read in frame from base 1. V and J lose 4 bases and 1 base, and a span of 15 bases separates them. CDR1 and CDR2 are drawn from the germline V gene: MGHRA, YSYEKL. Comment on this clone: Its cognate antigen has yet to be identified. No base-level quality is on record; no much larger clone is a single base apart.

Overall study results and their limits: Clinical and demographic metadata were provided uncurated, with the amount varying by source and participant.

The rearrangement joined TRBV4-1 to TRBJ2-3; TRBD2 is a weak D gene call, 6 bases matching. The sequence derives from a man aged 70-80 years with COVID-19, enrolled during active disease. The sample comprised peripheral blood. The nucleotide sequence is TGCGCCAGCAGCCCCCATATTTGGGGGGGCACAGATACGCAGTATTTT. Its coded protein is CASSPHIWGGTDTQYF.